These T cell receptor beta chains were read from a single sample in a study of T cell responses to AZD1222 COVID-19 vaccine. TCRdb's table, derived via immunoSEQ multiplex PCR, lists solely in-frame clones and lacks some. This sample has around 160,000 clones; about 90% occur once, and the top ten carry roughly 5%. This specimen was peripheral blood, taken on day 0 of AZD1222 vaccination. Receptor source: an adult in good health. Both conserved end residues are trimmed from each CDR3. Each record gives: CDR3 protein, V gene, J gene, clone size, D gene. The D gene is left open where the match is weak. Expanded clones get a size class; other rows say once, few or many, or leave the size out.

ASSYALAKNIQY,TRBV6-6,TRBJ2-4,-,-
AIAGAGNTIY,TRBV10-3,TRBJ1-3,-,-
SASLASGREWNEQF,TRBV20-1,TRBJ2-1,-,TRBD2
ASSFPGGYEQY,TRBV11-2,TRBJ2-7,-,TRBD1
ASLGGYEQY,TRBV28,TRBJ2-7,-,-
ATSDLTSGPGDEQF,TRBV24-1,TRBJ2-1,-,TRBD2
ASSYRAPNEKLF,TRBV6-6,TRBJ1-4,-,-
ASSLGGDGGYEQY,TRBV5-1,TRBJ2-7,medium-sized,-
ASSLKDTQY,TRBV12-3/TRBV12-4,TRBJ2-3,-,-
ASSENSWTAGEKLF,TRBV6-1,TRBJ1-4,-,-
ASRVGWNSPLH,TRBV28,TRBJ1-6,-,-